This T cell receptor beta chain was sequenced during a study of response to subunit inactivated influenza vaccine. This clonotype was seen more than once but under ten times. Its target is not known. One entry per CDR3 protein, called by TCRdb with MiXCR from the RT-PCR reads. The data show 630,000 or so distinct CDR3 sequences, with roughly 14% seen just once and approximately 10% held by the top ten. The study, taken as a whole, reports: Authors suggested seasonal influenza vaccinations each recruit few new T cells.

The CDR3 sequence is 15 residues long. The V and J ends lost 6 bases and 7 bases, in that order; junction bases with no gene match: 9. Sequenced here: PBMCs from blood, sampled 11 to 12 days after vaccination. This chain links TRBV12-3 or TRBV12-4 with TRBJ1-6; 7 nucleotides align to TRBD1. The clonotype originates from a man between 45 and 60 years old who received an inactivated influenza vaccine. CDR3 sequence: CASSERQGFNSPLHF. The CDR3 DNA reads TGTGCCAGCAGCGAAAGACAGGGATTCAATTCACCCCTCCACTTT.